This T cell receptor beta chain was sequenced during a study of CXCR3-negative and CXCR3-positive naive CD8 T cells. About this clonotype itself: Its antigen is not known.

TRB cDNA libraries were made by UMI-labeled 5' RACE. TCRdb reanalyzed the 5' RACE reads and collapses them to one entry per CDR3 protein, without DNA. This repertoire includes about 120,000 distinct CDR3 sequences. The sorter processed each CD8+ T cell subset in triplicate at 280,000 or so cells apiece. The germline gives CDR1 SGDLS, CDR2 YYNGEE. CDR3 length: 14 residues. Study conclusions and caveats: Hydrophobicity was higher for TRB CDR3s found in CXCR3-positive naive cells than in CXCR3-negative naive cells. CXCR3 expression dropped partially after cryopreservation, and most assays relied on fresh PBMCs.

The sequence derives from a human donor in good health. Some clones in this sample may be carry-over from other donors' samples. The V and J genes are TRBV9 and TRBJ2-5; the D call from TCRdb, TRBD1, cannot be confirmed without DNA. The specimen was naive CXCR3- CD8+ T cells from blood. Specified subset: CD45RO-CCR7+CD27+CD95- naive CD8+ T cells lacking CXCR3 (TNR3-). The CDR3: CASSLHRGLETQYF.